Listed here is a single T cell receptor beta chain. Antigen unknown. CDR3 size: 17 residues. V dropped 3 bases and J dropped 1 base, with 15 bases sitting between them. CDR1 and CDR2 (germline): SGHVS, FQNEAQ. The data were taken from a study of response to subunit inactivated influenza vaccine. A single record per CDR3 protein comes from TCRdb applying MiXCR to the RT-PCR reads. The repertoire holds under 750,000 distinct CDR3 sequences, with approximately 12% as singletons. Study-wide points: Each seasonal flu vaccination may recruit only limited new T cells, authors suggested.

This TCR was recovered from a man aged 50-59 years who received an inactivated influenza vaccine. Sequencing used PBMCs from blood, obtained on the day of vaccination. This chain uses TRBV7-8 with TRBJ1-4; the D gene is possibly TRBD1 (6 bases). The CDR3 reads CASSFYRDRLTNEKLFF. The CDR3 DNA follows: TGTGCCAGCAGCTTCTACCGAGACAGGCTAACTAATGAAAAACTGTTTTTT.